The 19 T cell receptor beta chains listed next were all sequenced from one sample in a study of CD8 T cells in Susac syndrome. Random hexamers were used to reverse transcribe an amount of about 0.45 to 1 ug RNA. TCRdb passed the immunoSEQ multiplex PCR reads through MiXCR, listing each CDR3 protein once. Counted here are 180,000 or so distinct CDR3 sequences, around 95% occurring once; the ten biggest clones make up about 0.13%. The sequenced sample consisted of CD4+ T cells from PBMCs. These receptor sequences come from a human donor in good health.

The chain employs TRBV7-2 and TRBJ2-1; TRBD2 agrees at 8 bases. The length of the CDR3 is 13 residues. Trimming took 0 bases from V and 10 from J; bases not matched to a gene: 2. In germline, CDR1 is SGHTA, CDR2 FQGNSA. The CDR3 region has the DNA TGTGCCAGCAGCTTAGCTAGCGGGACAGAGCAGTTCTTC. Its protein is CASSLASGTEQFF.

This clonotype appeared once. The CDR3 protein is CASSQRQYNQPQHF. CDR3 coding DNA: TGTGCCAGCAGCCAACGGCAGTACAATCAGCCCCAGCATTTT. The chain is built from TRBV3-1 and TRBJ1-5; no clear D. In germline, CDR1 is LGHDT, CDR2 YNNKEL (reference sequence). V lost 2 bases, J lost 3 bases, and 8 bases lay in between. The CDR3 has 14 residues.

This clonotype showed up just once. The rearrangement joins TRBV23-1 to TRBJ2-3; D might be TRBD2 (6 bases). TRBV23-1 is labeled an ORF, and its function is uncertain. The CDR3 has 14 amino acids. Trimming cost V 4 bases and J 4 bases, with 12 bases left between them. Written as DNA, the CDR3 is TGCGCCAGCAGTCTGCGACTAGGGTCAGATACGCAGTATTTT. Its translation: CASSLRLGSDTQYF.

The chain is built from TRBV20-1 and TRBJ2-3; D is unresolved. The V end lost 0 bases, the J end lost 2 bases, and 12 bases lay between the germline ends. CDR3 length: 15 amino acids. Germline V gene sequence: CDR1 DFQATT, CDR2 SNEGSKA (reference sequence). CDR3 amino acids: CSARESAHFTDTQYF. CDR3 nucleotides: TGCAGTGCTAGAGAGTCAGCTCATTTCACAGATACGCAGTATTTT.

The chain has TRBV7-6 and TRBJ2-5; D uncertain. The germline CDR1 and CDR2 sequences are SGHVS and FNYEAQ. Trimming stripped 3 bases from V and 5 bases from J, with 10 bases between. The CDR3 spans 13 residues. The chain's CDR3 is CASSFASLETQYF. In nucleotides, the CDR3 is TGTGCCAGCAGCTTTGCTAGTCTGGAGACCCAGTACTTC.

The chain is built from TRBV2 and TRBJ1-1; TRBD1 matches 8 bases. Germline loops: CDR1 SNHLY, CDR2 FYNNEI. V dropped 4 bases and J dropped 1; count of bases not matched to a gene: 5. The CDR3 is made up of 15 amino acids. CDR3 bases: TGTGCCAGCAGTGCCAACAGGGGGTGGAACACTGAAGCTTTCTTT. Translating gives CASSANRGWNTEAFF.

The genes are TRBV19 and TRBJ2-1, with 7 bases identical to TRBD2. The CDR3 totals 16 residues. Losses at the gene ends were 8 bases for V and 2 bases for J; bases not matched to a gene: 12. Germline loops: CDR1 LNHDA, CDR2 SQIVND (reference sequence). CDR3 bases: TGTGCCAGTTTGGCTCGCGGGGGTGAACCCTACAATGAGCAGTTCTTC. Translating it yields CASLARGGEPYNEQFF.

This chain connects TRBV28 to TRBJ2-7; D not certain. Germline CDR1 MDHEN, CDR2 SYDVKM. V gave up 4 bases and J gave up 5 bases, with 9 bases separating them. There are 12 residues in the CDR3. The CDR3 region has the DNA TGTGCCAGCAGTTCAGTGGGCGACGAGCAGTACTTC. This gives the protein CASSSVGDEQYF.

This clonotype was picked up one time. V is TRBV6-5 and J is TRBJ1-1, with D perhaps matching TRBD1 (5 bases). Germline-derived CDR1 and CDR2 are MNHEY and SVGAGI. This CDR3 is 13 amino acids long. V lost 6 bases, J lost 6 bases, and 14 bases lay in between. The chain's CDR3 is CASSRLWDPEAFF. The CDR3 nucleotides are TGTGCCAGCAGCCGTCTCTGGGACCCTGAAGCTTTCTTT.

Here the CDR3 reads CASGQANQPQHF. The CDR3 coding sequence is TGTGCCAGCGGACAGGCCAATCAGCCCCAGCATTTT. The chain carries TRBV19 and TRBJ1-5, with 7 bases aligning to TRBD1. The CDR3 sequence is 12 residues long. Germline CDR1 is LNHDA and CDR2 is SQIVND (reference sequence). J gave up 3 bases and V 9 bases, and 2 bases lay outside the gene matches.

The count of this clonotype is one. The V gene is TRBV20-1, the J gene TRBJ2-7, with 9 nucleotides matching TRBD2. The CDR3 is 14 residues long. Trimming removed 1 base from V and 2 bases from J; junction bases left unmatched: 3. Germline loops: CDR1 DFQATT, CDR2 SNEGSKA (reference sequence). This CDR3 reads CSARGGGAPYEQYF. For the CDR3, the DNA is TGCAGTGCTAGAGGCGGGGGGGCCCCCTACGAGCAGTACTTC.

The chain links TRBV5-6 to TRBJ2-3, with D perhaps TRBD2 (6 bases). This CDR3 is built from 15 residues. From germline, CDR1 is SGHDT and CDR2 YYEEEE. V lost 1 base, J lost 5 bases, and 14 bases lay in between. In nucleotides, the CDR3 is TGTGCCAGCAGCTTGCGACGGGGGAGTCGAGATACGCAGTATTTT. Amino acids: CASSLRRGSRDTQYF.

The chain carries TRBV29-1 and TRBJ2-3, with 14 bases lining up with TRBD2. The CDR3 is 15 amino acids. Germline loops: CDR1 SQVTM, CDR2 ANQGSEA. J lost 0 bases, V lost 5 bases, and 1 base had no gene match. The CDR3 loop reads CSVRLAGGSTDTQYF. The CDR3 DNA reads as TGCAGCGTTAGACTAGCGGGGGGGAGCACAGATACGCAGTATTTT.

This clonotype was seen more than once but under ten times. J is TRBJ2-2 and V is TRBV3-1; D is ambiguous. Trimming cost V 1 base and J 7 bases, with 7 bases left between them. This CDR3 is 13 amino acids long. The germline V gene encodes CDR1 LGHDT and CDR2 YNNKEL (reference sequence). CDR3: CASSQVKSGELFF. The CDR3 coding sequence is TGTGCCAGCAGCCAAGTTAAAAGCGGGGAGCTGTTTTTT.

The V call is TRBV4-1, the J call TRBJ1-2; no definite D call. Germline CDR1 MGHRA, CDR2 YSYEKL. The V end was cut by 3 bases, the J end by 3 bases, with 14 bases between. This CDR3 comprises 15 residues. CDR3 DNA: TGCGCCAGCAGCCAGGGGTTGCCAGGAGACTATGGCTACACCTTC. Protein sequence: CASSQGLPGDYGYTF.

The chain recombines TRBV7-2 with TRBJ2-7; D is unclear. V lost 5 bases, J lost 1 base, and 6 bases lay in between. The V gene's germline CDR1 is SGHTA and CDR2 FQGNSA. The CDR3 runs to 12 residues. CDR3 region: CASSRPSYEQYF. DNA of the CDR3: TGTGCCAGCAGCCGACCTTCCTACGAGCAGTACTTC.

J is TRBJ1-5 and V is TRBV28, with TRBD1 identical over 9 bases. V trimming: 6 bases; J trimming: 3 bases; junction bases outside the gene matches: 6. Germline assignment: CDR1 MDHEN and CDR2 SYDVKM. This CDR3 has 15 amino acids. The CDR3 region has the DNA TGTGCCAGCAGCAAAGGGACAGGGCTCAATCAGCCCCAGCATTTT. Residues: CASSKGTGLNQPQHF.

J is TRBJ2-7 and V is TRBV18; 10 bases are a match to TRBD2. Looked up from germline, CDR1 is KGHSH and CDR2 is LQKENI. The CDR3 has 15 amino acids. The junction had 9 bases not matched to a gene; V was cut back by 6 bases and J by 4 bases. CDR3 sequence reads: CASSSQSGGAYEQYF. CDR3 nucleotide sequence: TGTGCCAGCTCTTCCCAGAGCGGGGGGGCGTACGAGCAGTACTTC.

The count of this clonotype is one. CDR3 loop: CASSHLGLAMNQETQYF. The CDR3 DNA follows: TGTGCCAGCAGCCACCTCGGACTAGCGATGAACCAAGAGACCCAGTACTTC. The chain joins TRBV4-2 to TRBJ2-5, with TRBD2 identical over 9 bases. Looked up from germline, CDR1 is LGHNA and CDR2 is YNFKEQ. The ends lost 3 bases at V and 0 bases at J; junction bases unmatched: 8. The CDR3 contains 17 residues.